This T cell receptor (beta chain) came from a study of T cell repertoires in cytomegalovirus infection. Germline lookup yields CDR1 MGHDK and CDR2 SYGVNS. The J segment lost 5 bases and the V segment lost 7 bases, leaving 10 bases of the junction unmatched. The CDR3 totals 15 residues. Each CDR3 protein gets one entry after TCRdb re-called the reads with MiXCR. The sample contains about 130,000 distinct CDR3 sequences, about 32% of which appear only once. For this clonotype: Antigen specificity is unknown.

The V call is TRBV25-1, the J call TRBJ1-4, with 7 nucleotides matching TRBD1. The sample here was CD8+ T cells from cultured PBMCs, taken from culture after CMV antigen stimulation. The receptor comes from a human donor in good health (CMV status not recorded). Some clones in this sample may be carry-over from other donors' samples. CDR3 sequence reads: CASTPGQLENEKLFF. CDR3 nucleotides: TGTGCCAGCACTCCGGGACAGCTAGAGAATGAAAAACTGTTTTTT.